This T cell receptor (beta chain) derives from a study of cytomegalovirus exposure and HLA in healthy donors. Findings and caveats of the study: Using the classifier, cytomegalovirus status was reportedly diagnosed with high specificity and sensitivity.

Germline CDR1 and CDR2: ENHRY and SYGVKD. The CDR3 covers 17 residues. The ends lost 0 bases at V and 8 bases at J; junction bases unmatched: 11. The PCR was carried out with 60 Vbeta primers and 13 Jbeta primers. Some clones are missing from TCRdb's copy, which holds only in-frame ones; the method was immunoSEQ multiplex PCR. Among 150,000 to 250,000 clones, about 82% were seen once, and the ten largest hold approximately 2.2%. A remark on this clone: Its cognate antigen is unknown.

Specimen: PBMCs. This sequence joins TRBV10-3 and TRBJ2-1, with 9 bases lining up with TRBD2. This TCR came from a woman aged 45-65 years in good health and CMV-seronegative. As DNA, the CDR3 is TGTGCCATCAGTGAGTCGATCGGTCGCGGGAGGGCCGATGAGCAGTTCTTC. Translation gives CAISESIGRGRADEQFF.